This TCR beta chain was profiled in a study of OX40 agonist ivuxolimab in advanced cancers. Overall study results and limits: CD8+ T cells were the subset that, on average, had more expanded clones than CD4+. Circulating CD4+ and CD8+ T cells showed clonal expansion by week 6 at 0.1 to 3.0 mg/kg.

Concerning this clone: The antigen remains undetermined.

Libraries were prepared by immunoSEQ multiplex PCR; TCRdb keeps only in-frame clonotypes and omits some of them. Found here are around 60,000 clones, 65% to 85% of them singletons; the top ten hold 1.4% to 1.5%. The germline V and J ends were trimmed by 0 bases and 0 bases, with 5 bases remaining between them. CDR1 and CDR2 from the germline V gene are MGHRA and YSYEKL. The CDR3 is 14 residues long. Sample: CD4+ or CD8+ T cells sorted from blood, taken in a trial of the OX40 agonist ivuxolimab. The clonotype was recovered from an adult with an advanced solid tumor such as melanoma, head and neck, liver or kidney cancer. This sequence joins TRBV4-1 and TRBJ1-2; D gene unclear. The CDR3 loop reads CASSQDGANYGYTF. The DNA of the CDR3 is TGCGCCAGCAGCCAAGACGGGGCTAACTATGGCTACACCTTC.